A selection of T cell receptor beta chains follows, all from one sample in a study of shared clonotypes between healthy human individuals. TCRdb's copy holds only in-frame clones and misses some; the assay was immunoSEQ multiplex PCR. There are approximately 500,000 clones in the sample; 90% to 96% occur only once, and approximately 0.062% lies in the top ten. Sequencing used naive CD4+ T cells sorted from blood. The origin of the receptors is a woman in her twenties or thirties in good health. CDR3s include the opening cysteine and the closing phenylalanine or tryptophan. Fields, in order: D gene, clone size, J gene, V gene, CDR3 protein, CDR3 DNA. The D gene is left open where the match is weak. Size tells how often a clone was seen (once, few, many) or the class of an expanded clone, and some rows leave it out.

d_gene: TRBD1
abundance: few
j_gene: TRBJ1-5
v_gene: TRBV29-1
CDR3aa: CSVATGSGQPQHF
CDR3nt: TGCAGCGTTGCGACAGGGTCCGGTCAGCCCCAGCATTTT

d_gene: .
abundance: .
j_gene: TRBJ2-1
v_gene: TRBV2
CDR3aa: CASTAVGWEQFF
CDR3nt: TGTGCCAGCACGGCGGTCGGATGGGAGCAGTTCTTC

d_gene: TRBD1
abundance: .
j_gene: TRBJ2-7
v_gene: TRBV7-9
CDR3aa: CASSLTDRGSYEQYF
CDR3nt: TGTGCCAGCAGCTTAACGGACAGGGGTTCCTACGAGCAGTACTTC

d_gene: TRBD2
abundance: .
j_gene: TRBJ2-1
v_gene: TRBV19
CDR3aa: CASSNPPTGLPNYNEQFF
CDR3nt: TGTGCCAGTAGTAACCCGCCAACGGGACTACCAAATTACAATGAGCAGTTCTTC

d_gene: .
abundance: .
j_gene: TRBJ2-2
v_gene: TRBV9
CDR3aa: CASSGPSGGTGELFF
CDR3nt: TGTGCCAGCAGCGGCCCTTCCGGGGGAACCGGGGAGCTGTTTTTT

d_gene: TRBD1
abundance: .
j_gene: TRBJ2-2
v_gene: TRBV5-5
CDR3aa: CASSSDRDLAGELFF
CDR3nt: TGTGCCAGCAGCTCGGACAGGGACTTGGCCGGGGAGCTGTTTTTT

d_gene: .
abundance: .
j_gene: TRBJ1-6
v_gene: TRBV27
CDR3aa: CASSFKWGVSPLHF
CDR3nt: TGTGCCAGCAGTTTTAAGTGGGGGGTTTCACCCCTCCACTTT

d_gene: TRBD1
abundance: .
j_gene: TRBJ2-2
v_gene: TRBV6-5
CDR3aa: CASSSDRDTGELFF
CDR3nt: TGTGCCAGCAGTTCGGACAGGGACACCGGGGAGCTGTTTTTT

d_gene: .
abundance: .
j_gene: TRBJ1-2
v_gene: TRBV11-3
CDR3aa: CASSPRTDSFGGYTF
CDR3nt: TGTGCCAGCAGCCCACGAACTGACAGCTTCGGGGGCTACACCTTC

d_gene: TRBD2
abundance: .
j_gene: TRBJ2-7
v_gene: TRBV6-5
CDR3aa: CASSYFSREGYEQYF
CDR3nt: TGTGCCAGCAGTTACTTCTCGCGGGAGGGCTACGAGCAGTACTTC

d_gene: .
abundance: .
j_gene: TRBJ1-5
v_gene: TRBV6-6
CDR3aa: CASSTLPRYSNQPQHF
CDR3nt: TGTGCCAGCAGCACCCTCCCCAGATATAGCAATCAGCCCCAGCATTTT

d_gene: TRBD2
abundance: .
j_gene: TRBJ2-1
v_gene: TRBV9
CDR3aa: CASSSPSGREVEQFF
CDR3nt: TGTGCCAGCAGCTCCCCCTCGGGGCGGGAGGTCGAGCAGTTCTTC

d_gene: .
abundance: .
j_gene: TRBJ2-7
v_gene: TRBV21-1
CDR3aa: CASRSLGSGEQYF
CDR3nt: TGTGCCAGCAGAAGCCTCGGGTCCGGCGAGCAGTACTTC

d_gene: TRBD1
abundance: .
j_gene: TRBJ2-7
v_gene: TRBV4-1
CDR3aa: CASSVSGQNYEQYF
CDR3nt: TGCGCCAGCAGCGTGTCGGGACAGAACTACGAGCAGTACTTC

d_gene: .
abundance: .
j_gene: TRBJ1-5
v_gene: TRBV6-5
CDR3aa: CASSTDRSRNQPQHF
CDR3nt: TGTGCCAGCAGTACCGACAGGTCCCGCAATCAGCCCCAGCATTTT

d_gene: TRBD2
abundance: once
j_gene: TRBJ2-2
v_gene: TRBV4-2
CDR3aa: CASRPGLANTGELFF
CDR3nt: TGTGCCAGCAGGCCCGGACTAGCGAACACCGGGGAGCTGTTTTTT

d_gene: TRBD1
abundance: .
j_gene: TRBJ2-7
v_gene: TRBV28
CDR3aa: CASSPGTGSYEQYF
CDR3nt: TGTGCCAGCAGTCCCGGGACAGGCTCCTACGAGCAGTACTTC

d_gene: TRBD2
abundance: .
j_gene: TRBJ2-7
v_gene: TRBV6-5
CDR3aa: CASRRGTGGEFEQYF
CDR3nt: TGTGCCAGCAGACGAGGGACGGGGGGAGAGTTCGAGCAGTACTTC

d_gene: TRBD1
abundance: .
j_gene: TRBJ2-5
v_gene: TRBV4-1
CDR3aa: CASSQGQGAGETQYF
CDR3nt: TGCGCCAGCAGCCAGGGACAGGGGGCCGGAGAGACCCAGTACTTC

d_gene: .
abundance: .
j_gene: TRBJ2-3
v_gene: TRBV29-1
CDR3aa: CSVDATGGRGDTQYF
CDR3nt: TGCAGCGTTGACGCGACGGGGGGCCGTGGAGATACGCAGTATTTT

d_gene: TRBD2
abundance: .
j_gene: TRBJ2-5
v_gene: TRBV7-8
CDR3aa: CASSLGLAETQYF
CDR3nt: TGTGCCAGCAGCCTGGGACTAGCAGAGACCCAGTACTTC

d_gene: .
abundance: .
j_gene: TRBJ2-3
v_gene: TRBV6-5
CDR3aa: CASSYSSRQDTQYF
CDR3nt: TGTGCCAGCAGTTACTCGAGCAGACAAGATACGCAGTATTTT

d_gene: .
abundance: .
j_gene: TRBJ2-3
v_gene: TRBV27
CDR3aa: CASSPAGRPLTDTQYF
CDR3nt: TGTGCCAGCAGCCCCGCCGGGCGACCCCTTACAGATACGCAGTATTTT

d_gene: TRBD1
abundance: .
j_gene: TRBJ1-2
v_gene: TRBV20-1
CDR3aa: CSATPGGGYTF
CDR3nt: TGCAGTGCTACACCAGGGGGTGGCTACACCTTC

d_gene: .
abundance: .
j_gene: TRBJ2-2
v_gene: TRBV7-8
CDR3aa: CASSLEGGANTGELFF
CDR3nt: TGTGCCAGCAGCTTAGAGGGCGGAGCGAACACCGGGGAGCTGTTTTTT

d_gene: .
abundance: .
j_gene: TRBJ2-2
v_gene: TRBV11-3
CDR3aa: CASGEYPNTGELFF
CDR3nt: TGTGCCAGCGGGGAGTACCCAAACACCGGGGAGCTGTTTTTT

d_gene: .
abundance: .
j_gene: TRBJ2-5
v_gene: TRBV7-2
CDR3aa: CASSRYIQETQYF
CDR3nt: TGTGCCAGCAGCCGATATATACAAGAGACCCAGTACTTC

d_gene: .
abundance: .
j_gene: TRBJ1-5
v_gene: TRBV18
CDR3aa: CASSPPSGQPQHF
CDR3nt: TGTGCCAGCTCACCACCATCAGGGCAGCCCCAGCATTTT

d_gene: TRBD1
abundance: .
j_gene: TRBJ1-2
v_gene: TRBV10-3
CDR3aa: CAIGIGTGQGGYTF
CDR3nt: TGTGCCATCGGGATAGGGACAGGGCAAGGGGGCTACACCTTC

d_gene: .
abundance: .
j_gene: TRBJ2-3
v_gene: TRBV7-8
CDR3aa: CASSPGTAPSGNTQYF
CDR3nt: TGTGCCAGCAGCCCAGGGACTGCCCCTTCGGGGAATACGCAGTATTTT

d_gene: TRBD1
abundance: .
j_gene: TRBJ2-7
v_gene: TRBV6-5
CDR3aa: CASRGQGAKDYEQYF
CDR3nt: TGTGCCAGCAGGGGACAGGGGGCAAAGGACTACGAGCAGTACTTC

d_gene: TRBD1
abundance: .
j_gene: TRBJ1-4
v_gene: TRBV9
CDR3aa: CASSAGGTAGEKLFF
CDR3nt: TGTGCCAGCAGCGCGGGCGGGACAGCGGGTGAAAAACTGTTTTTT

d_gene: TRBD2
abundance: .
j_gene: TRBJ2-6
v_gene: TRBV28
CDR3aa: CASSPPGLAGRSGANVLTF
CDR3nt: TGTGCCAGCAGTCCCCCCGGGCTAGCGGGGCGCTCTGGGGCCAACGTCCTGACTTTC

d_gene: .
abundance: .
j_gene: TRBJ2-3
v_gene: TRBV19
CDR3aa: CASSEQGGGQYF
CDR3nt: TGTGCCAGTAGTGAACAGGGAGGAGGGCAGTATTTT

d_gene: .
abundance: .
j_gene: TRBJ2-7
v_gene: TRBV28
CDR3aa: CASSGDRPYEQYF
CDR3nt: TGTGCCAGCAGTGGAGACCGGCCCTACGAGCAGTACTTC

d_gene: TRBD1
abundance: .
j_gene: TRBJ2-3
v_gene: TRBV7-3
CDR3aa: CASSPNRDSMKYF
CDR3nt: TGTGCCAGCAGCCCCAACCGGGACAGCATGAAGTATTTT

d_gene: .
abundance: .
j_gene: TRBJ2-3
v_gene: TRBV28
CDR3aa: CAPCRASKEQTTDTQYF
CDR3nt: TGTGCCCCCTGCCGGGCTAGCAAAGAACAAACCACAGATACGCAGTATTTT

d_gene: TRBD2
abundance: .
j_gene: TRBJ2-3
v_gene: TRBV7-2
CDR3aa: CASSLAASGFTDTQYF
CDR3nt: TGTGCCAGCAGCTTAGCTGCTAGCGGGTTTACAGATACGCAGTATTTT

d_gene: .
abundance: .
j_gene: TRBJ1-1
v_gene: TRBV27
CDR3aa: CASSLSWLLNTEAFF
CDR3nt: TGTGCCAGCAGTTTATCTTGGCTGCTGAACACTGAAGCTTTCTTT

d_gene: TRBD2
abundance: .
j_gene: TRBJ2-1
v_gene: TRBV2
CDR3aa: CASSEGGGGEQFF
CDR3nt: TGTGCCAGCAGTGAAGGGGGGGGAGGTGAGCAGTTCTTC

d_gene: TRBD1
abundance: .
j_gene: TRBJ2-2
v_gene: TRBV5-1
CDR3aa: CASSFGTGNTGELFF
CDR3nt: TGCGCCAGCAGCTTCGGGACAGGAAACACCGGGGAGCTGTTTTTT

d_gene: .
abundance: .
j_gene: TRBJ2-3
v_gene: TRBV20-1
CDR3aa: CSASLRDTQYF
CDR3nt: TGCAGTGCTAGCCTACGTGATACGCAGTATTTT

d_gene: TRBD1
abundance: .
j_gene: TRBJ1-2
v_gene: TRBV5-6
CDR3aa: CASSPTSLGTEYGYTF
CDR3nt: TGTGCCAGCAGTCCAACTTCCCTCGGGACAGAATATGGCTACACCTTC

d_gene: .
abundance: .
j_gene: TRBJ2-7
v_gene: TRBV5-4
CDR3aa: CASSASGGLLSYEQYF
CDR3nt: TGTGCCAGCAGCGCGTCGGGGGGCCTATTATCCTACGAGCAGTACTTC

d_gene: .
abundance: .
j_gene: TRBJ1-2
v_gene: TRBV7-6
CDR3aa: CASSLWGTEYGYTF
CDR3nt: TGTGCCAGCAGCTTATGGGGGACTGAGTATGGCTACACCTTC

d_gene: .
abundance: few
j_gene: TRBJ2-7
v_gene: TRBV7-9
CDR3aa: CASSYTQGYEQYF
CDR3nt: TGTGCCAGCAGCTACACGCAGGGCTACGAGCAGTACTTC